Listed below are T cell receptor beta chains from one sample, sequenced in a study of T cell responses to AZD1222 COVID-19 vaccine. TCRdb's copy holds only in-frame clones and misses some; the assay was immunoSEQ multiplex PCR. The sample yields some 98,000 clones, around nine tenths seen once. The specimen comprised peripheral blood, sampled on day 0 of AZD1222 vaccination. These receptors were obtained from an adult in good health. CDR3s include the opening cysteine and the closing phenylalanine or tryptophan. A D gene is named only where the DNA matches it firmly. Clone size appears in some rows only: once, few, many, or a class for an expanded clone.

TRBD1	-	TRBV7-9	TRBJ2-7	CASSWDRASYEQYF	TGTGCCAGCAGCTGGGACAGGGCCTCCTACGAGCAGTACTTC
-	-	TRBV5-4	TRBJ1-3	CASSQEGFGNTIYF	TGTGCCAGCAGTCAAGAGGGGTTTGGAAACACCATATATTTT
-	-	TRBV3-1/TRBV3-2	TRBJ2-7	CASSQDSPPYEQYF	TGTGCCAGCAGCCAAGATAGCCCGCCTTACGAGCAGTACTTC
TRBD2	-	TRBV6-5	TRBJ2-1	CASIPLAGRNEQFF	TGTGCCAGCATCCCACTAGCGGGCAGGAATGAGCAGTTCTTC
-	-	TRBV11-2	TRBJ1-3	CASTGTGGNTIYF	TGTGCCAGCACCGGAACTGGTGGAAACACCATATATTTT
-	-	TRBV5-6	TRBJ1-2	CASSYLVQGVFYGYTF	TGTGCCAGCAGCTATTTGGTACAGGGCGTCTTCTATGGCTACACCTTC
-	-	TRBV6-5	TRBJ2-3	CASSNLLFSTDTQYF	TGTGCCAGCAGTAACTTACTTTTTAGCACAGATACGCAGTATTTT
-	-	TRBV10-3	TRBJ2-4	CAISESTGRGPSGIQYF	TGTGCCATCAGTGAGTCGACAGGGCGGGGTCCCAGCGGCATTCAGTACTTC
-	-	TRBV5-1	TRBJ1-6	CASGPGDDYNSPLHF	TGCGCCAGCGGACCTGGGGACGACTATAATTCACCCCTCCACTTT
TRBD1	-	TRBV13	TRBJ2-7	CASSTDRFYEQYF	TGTGCCAGCAGCACGGACAGGTTCTACGAGCAGTACTTC
-	-	TRBV6-5	TRBJ2-2	CASSRPGGGTGELFF	TGTGCCAGCAGTCGTCCCGGGGGTGGGACCGGGGAGCTGTTTTTT
TRBD1	-	TRBV3-1/TRBV3-2	TRBJ2-2	CALHHRGRGNTGELFF	TGTGCCCTCCACCACAGGGGCCGGGGAAACACCGGGGAGCTGTTTTTT
-	-	TRBV7-9	TRBJ1-3	CASSLGSGNTIYF	TGTGCCAGCAGCTTAGGTTCTGGAAACACCATATATTTT
-	-	TRBV19	TRBJ1-6	CASNWQGRSSPLHF	TGTGCCAGTAACTGGCAGGGACGGAGTTCACCCCTCCACTTT
TRBD1	-	TRBV13	TRBJ1-3	CASSHGQGASGNTIYF	TGTGCCAGCAGCCACGGACAGGGGGCGTCTGGAAACACCATATATTTT
-	-	TRBV9	TRBJ1-6	CASSVQGLDSPLHF	TGTGCCAGCAGCGTTCAGGGGTTAGATTCACCCCTCCACTTT
-	-	TRBV7-2	TRBJ1-5	CASSLAGGRQPQHF	TGTGCCAGCAGCTTAGCGGGGGGAAGGCAGCCCCAGCATTTT
-	-	TRBV28	TRBJ2-1	CASSAFEVYNEQFF	TGTGCCAGCAGCGCGTTCGAGGTATACAATGAGCAGTTCTTC
TRBD1	-	TRBV18	TRBJ1-6	CASSPQGANNSPLHF	TGTGCCAGCTCACCACAGGGGGCGAATAATTCACCCCTCCACTTT
-	-	TRBV6-1	TRBJ1-5	CASSEAETGVNQPQHF	TGTGCCAGCAGTGAAGCGGAAACAGGTGTCAATCAGCCCCAGCATTTT
TRBD2	-	TRBV10-1	TRBJ2-5	CASSGGGGLQETQYF	TGCGCCAGCAGTGGAGGCGGGGGGCTCCAAGAGACCCAGTACTTC
-	-	TRBV18	TRBJ2-7	CASSHGTYEQYF	TGTGCCAGCTCACACGGTACCTACGAGCAGTACTTC
-	-	TRBV4-1	TRBJ2-3	CASSRIRFGDTQYF	TGCGCCAGCAGCCGTATAAGATTCGGAGATACGCAGTATTTT
TRBD2	-	TRBV18	TRBJ2-1	CASSPTSGGTNEQFF	TGTGCCAGCTCACCAACTAGCGGGGGGACCAATGAGCAGTTCTTC
-	-	TRBV7-2	TRBJ1-6	CASSLDFGLNSPLHF	TGTGCCAGCAGCTTAGATTTCGGGCTGAATTCACCCCTCCACTTT
-	-	TRBV24-1	TRBJ1-2	CATSDFGTDYGYTF	TGTGCCACCAGTGATTTCGGGACGGACTATGGCTACACCTTC
TRBD1	-	TRBV10-3	TRBJ1-1	CAISPGTGLGTEAFF	TGTGCCATCAGTCCCGGGACAGGGTTGGGGACTGAAGCTTTCTTT
-	-	TRBV19	TRBJ1-6	CASSIGGASYSPLHF	TGTGCCAGTAGTATCGGGGGCGCGTCATATTCACCCCTCCACTTT
-	few	TRBV7-9	TRBJ1-1	CASSPSFPGMNTEAFF	TGTGCCAGCAGCCCGAGCTTTCCAGGGATGAACACTGAAGCTTTCTTT
-	-	TRBV3-1/TRBV3-2	TRBJ1-1	CASSQIRGNTEAFF	TGTGCCAGCAGCCAAATCAGGGGGAACACTGAAGCTTTCTTT
-	once	TRBV25-1	TRBJ2-5	CASSGTGQETQYF	TGTGCCAGCAGTGGAACAGGGCAAGAGACCCAGTACTTC
-	-	TRBV12-3/TRBV12-4	TRBJ1-3	CASSRGTGNTIYF	TGTGCCAGCAGTCGCGGGACAGGAAACACCATATATTTT
-	once	TRBV3-1/TRBV3-2	TRBJ1-6	CASSHGQDNSPLHF	TGTGCCAGCAGCCACGGACAAGATAATTCACCCCTCCACTTT
TRBD1	-	TRBV5-4	TRBJ2-7	CASSLGQGRYEQYF	TGTGCCAGCAGCTTGGGACAGGGGAGATACGAGCAGTACTTC
-	few	TRBV7-3	TRBJ1-2	CASSFTGSTYGYTF	TGTGCCAGCAGCTTCACAGGGAGTACCTATGGCTACACCTTC
-	-	TRBV27	TRBJ2-3	CASTSSSRTDTQYF	TGTGCCAGCACCTCCTCTAGCCGCACAGATACGCAGTATTTT
TRBD1	once	TRBV5-1	TRBJ1-1	CASSPDRGTEAFF	TGCGCCAGCAGCCCCGACAGGGGCACTGAAGCTTTCTTT
-	-	TRBV7-3	TRBJ1-1	CASSLSWTSEAFF	TGTGCCAGCAGCTTATCCTGGACAAGTGAAGCTTTCTTT
TRBD1	-	TRBV18	TRBJ1-4	CASSPLRGHDEKLFF	TGTGCCAGCTCACCTCTGAGGGGGCATGATGAAAAACTGTTTTTT
-	-	TRBV10-3	TRBJ2-5	CAISEIGETQYF	TGTGCCATCAGTGAGATCGGGGAGACCCAGTACTTC
-	-	TRBV28	TRBJ1-2	CASSLTPGPGYTF	TGTGCCAGCAGTCTCACTCCAGGTCCCGGCTACACCTTC
-	-	TRBV25-1	TRBJ2-6	CASSEPLGANVLTF	TGTGCCAGCAGTGAACCCCTCGGGGCCAACGTCCTGACTTTC
-	-	TRBV7-9	TRBJ2-7	CASSPGTNVYEQYF	TGTGCCAGCAGCCCCGGGACAAATGTCTACGAGCAGTACTTC
TRBD1	-	TRBV5-6	TRBJ1-1	CASSPGTAAREAFF	TGTGCCAGCAGCCCCGGGACAGCCGCGAGGGAAGCTTTCTTT
-	-	TRBV7-3	TRBJ2-1	CASSLGQNNEQFF	TGTGCCAGCAGCTTAGGACAGAACAATGAGCAGTTCTTC
-	-	TRBV3-1/TRBV3-2	TRBJ1-6	CASSQVAGNSPLHF	TGTGCCAGCAGCCAAGTCGCTGGGAATTCACCCCTCCACTTT
TRBD1	-	TRBV7-3	TRBJ2-5	CASSLYRGETQYF	TGTGCCAGCAGCTTATACAGGGGGGAGACCCAGTACTTC
-	-	TRBV5-8	TRBJ1-2	CASRPRPMNYGYTF	TGTGCCAGCAGACCGAGACCGATGAACTATGGCTACACCTTC
TRBD1	-	TRBV3-1/TRBV3-2	TRBJ2-7	CASSQWRGTGPSEQYF	TGTGCCAGCAGCCAATGGAGGGGGACAGGACCTAGTGAGCAGTACTTC
TRBD1	-	TRBV27	TRBJ2-7	CASSFRGTGGSYEQYF	TGTGCCAGCAGTTTCCGCGGGACAGGGGGCTCCTACGAGCAGTACTTC
-	-	TRBV5-1	TRBJ1-2	CASSRDGSNANYGYTF	TGCGCCAGCAGCCGGGACGGAAGCAACGCTAACTATGGCTACACCTTC
TRBD2	-	TRBV3-1/TRBV3-2	TRBJ2-7	CAYVAGGLPYEQYF	TGTGCCTACGTGGCGGGGGGACTACCCTACGAGCAGTACTTC
-	once	TRBV3-1/TRBV3-2	TRBJ2-7	CASSQSGNEQYF	TGTGCCAGCAGCCAATCAGGAAATGAGCAGTACTTC